Listed below are T cell receptor beta chains from one sample, sequenced in a study of early T cells in non-severe SARS-CoV-2 infection. TCRdb fed the 5' RACE reads into MiXCR, producing one record per CDR3 protein. The sample consists of 85,000 to 100,000 distinct CDR3 sequences, about 11% of them appearing once. Source: whole blood, taken at baseline. The receptors here all came from an adult who was a healthcare worker with PCR-confirmed SARS-CoV-2 infection or an uninfected control (not recorded which). CDR3s include the opening cysteine and the closing phenylalanine or tryptophan. D genes are given only for firm matches. Not all rows give a size; the values are once, few, many and, for expanded clones, a class.

TRBJ1-6,TRBV6-5,17,few,TRBD1,CASSFSARGHDNSPLHF,TGTGCCAGCAGTTTCTCGGCCAGGGGGCATGATAATTCACCCCTCCACTTT
TRBJ1-1,TRBV29-1,15,many,.,CSVLYNGAIVTEAFF,TGCAGCGTTCTGTATAATGGGGCGATTGTCACTGAAGCTTTCTTT
TRBJ2-3,TRBV7-8,16,many,.,CASSLVAGPVTDTQYF,TGTGCCAGCAGCTTAGTTGCCGGCCCAGTCACAGATACGCAGTATTTT
TRBJ1-1,TRBV9,13,many,.,CASNAGLNTEAFF,TGTGCCAGCAACGCAGGGCTGAACACTGAAGCTTTCTTT
TRBJ2-2,TRBV7-3,13,few,.,CASSLTRSGELFF,TGTGCCAGCAGCTTAACGAGGAGCGGGGAGCTGTTTTTT
TRBJ2-1,TRBV12-3/TRBV12-4,17,.,TRBD2,CASNLWITSGPYNEQFF,TGTGCCAGCAACCTATGGATCACTAGCGGCCCCTACAATGAGCAGTTCTTC
TRBJ1-5,TRBV20-1,13,few,.,CSARTAGNQPQHF,TGCAGTGCTAGAACGGCAGGAAATCAGCCCCAGCATTTT
TRBJ2-3,TRBV5-1,14,.,TRBD2,CASSNPGRGDTQYF,TGCGCCAGCAGTAATCCGGGGAGGGGAGATACGCAGTATTTT
TRBJ2-7,TRBV7-9,15,many,.,CASSPDVGTPYGQYF,TGTGCCAGCAGCCCTGACGTGGGGACACCCTACGGGCAGTACTTC
TRBJ2-3,TRBV10-3,11,many,.,CAISDGDTQYF,TGTGCCATAAGTGACGGAGATACGCAGTATTTT
TRBJ1-5,TRBV19,13,few,.,CASTRGGAQPQHF,TGTGCCAGTACCCGAGGGGGGGCACAGCCCCAGCATTTT
TRBJ2-3,TRBV7-2,17,few,.,CASSLAVGSPGTDTQYF,TGTGCCAGCAGCTTAGCGGTCGGGAGCCCCGGCACAGATACGCAGTATTTT
TRBJ2-3,TRBV5-4,13,many,.,CASSLGTTDTQYF,TGTGCCAGCAGCTTGGGAACCACAGATACGCAGTATTTT
TRBJ2-1,TRBV19,15,.,TRBD2,CASRELAGGANEQFF,TGTGCCAGTAGGGAACTAGCGGGAGGGGCCAATGAGCAGTTCTTC
TRBJ2-3,TRBV10-3,16,.,TRBD2,CAISGLAGSRGDTQYF,TGTGCCATCAGTGGGCTAGCGGGGAGTCGGGGAGATACGCAGTATTTT
TRBJ2-3,TRBV29-1,12,.,.,CSVERATDTQYF,TGCAGCGTTGAACGGGCCACAGATACGCAGTATTTT
TRBJ2-1,TRBV10-3,13,few,TRBD2,CATGGSSYNEQFF,TGTGCCACCGGGGGGAGTTCCTACAATGAGCAGTTCTTC
TRBJ2-7,TRBV14,11,many,TRBD1,CASSQGDRQYF,TGTGCCAGCAGCCAAGGGGACAGGCAGTACTTC
TRBJ2-4,TRBV7-9,15,.,.,CASRSQWEDKNIQYF,TGTGCCAGCAGATCACAGTGGGAGGACAAAAACATTCAGTACTTC
TRBJ2-1,TRBV19,12,few,.,CASGGGGHEQFF,TGTGCCAGTGGGGGAGGGGGCCATGAGCAGTTCTTC
TRBJ1-1,TRBV19,13,many,.,CASSIDGNTEAFF,TGTGCCAGTAGTATCGACGGGAACACTGAAGCTTTCTTT
TRBJ2-5,TRBV29-1,15,many,.,CSVVPPMTDQETQYF,TGCAGCGTTGTCCCTCCCATGACAGACCAAGAGACCCAGTACTTC
TRBJ2-1,TRBV7-3,15,many,TRBD1,CASSLGRTGRNEQFF,TGTGCCAGCAGCTTGGGTCGGACAGGGAGGAATGAGCAGTTCTTC
TRBJ1-2,TRBV5-5,17,.,TRBD1,CASSLAGRGQGPAWYTF,TGTGCCAGCAGCTTGGCCGGGCGGGGACAGGGCCCTGCGTGGTACACCTTC
TRBJ1-6,TRBV4-1,17,many,TRBD1,CASSQDRSGGYNSPLHF,TGCGCCAGCAGCCAAGATCGTTCAGGGGGCTATAATTCACCCCTCCACTTT
TRBJ2-1,TRBV5-6,15,few,TRBD2,CASSRGAGSYNEQFF,TGTGCCAGCAGCAGAGGAGCGGGAAGTTACAATGAGCAGTTCTTC
TRBJ2-2,TRBV27,13,many,TRBD1,CASRRQGTGELFF,TGTGCCAGCAGGCGACAGGGGACCGGGGAGCTGTTTTTT
TRBJ2-1,TRBV19,15,.,.,CASTRSPGRAIEQFF,TGTGCCAGTACCCGTTCCCCCGGGAGAGCAATTGAGCAGTTCTTC
TRBJ2-1,TRBV20-1,14,few,TRBD2,CSARVLAGANEQFF,TGCAGTGCTAGAGTACTAGCGGGAGCAAATGAGCAGTTCTTC
TRBJ1-1,TRBV5-1,15,.,.,CASSVNRFLNTEAFF,TGCGCCAGCAGCGTGAACAGGTTTTTGAACACTGAAGCTTTCTTT
TRBJ2-3,TRBV7-2,15,many,TRBD2,CASSRRGGDTDTQYF,TGTGCCAGCAGCCGGCGGGGGGGAGATACAGATACGCAGTATTTT
TRBJ1-2,TRBV20-1,15,few,.,CSARDLRRANYGYTF,TGCAGTGCTAGAGATCTTCGCAGGGCAAACTATGGCTACACCTTC
TRBJ2-2,TRBV12-3/TRBV12-4,15,.,.,CASSLGLTNTGELFF,TGTGCCAGCAGCCTGGGACTTACGAACACCGGGGAGCTGTTTTTT
TRBJ1-2,TRBV18,13,.,.,CASSPLGGYGYTF,TGTGCCAGCTCACCACTGGGCGGCTATGGCTACACCTTC
TRBJ2-3,TRBV6-2/TRBV6-3,14,.,TRBD2,CASRPGLGTDTQYF,TGTGCCAGCAGACCGGGACTAGGCACAGATACGCAGTATTTT
TRBJ1-4,TRBV28,15,.,.,CASSLADATNEKLFF,TGTGCCAGCAGTTTAGCAGACGCAACTAATGAAAAACTGTTTTTT
TRBJ2-2,TRBV19,16,few,.,CASSIRGARITGELFF,TGTGCCAGTAGTATACGGGGGGCAAGGATCACCGGGGAGCTGTTTTTT
TRBJ2-1,TRBV10-3,14,few,.,CAIRFKTADNEQFF,TGTGCCATCCGCTTCAAGACTGCAGACAATGAGCAGTTCTTC
TRBJ2-6,TRBV5-5,15,.,.,CASSSGTTGANVLTF,TGTGCCAGCAGCTCCGGGACAACTGGGGCCAACGTCCTGACTTTC
TRBJ2-7,TRBV20-1,13,few,.,CSALVGGAYEQYF,TGCAGTGCACTGGTGGGGGGAGCCTACGAGCAGTACTTC
TRBJ2-5,TRBV11-2,14,few,.,CASSPIRSRETQYF,TGTGCCAGCAGCCCGATCCGCTCTCGGGAGACCCAGTACTTC
TRBJ1-2,TRBV18,15,.,TRBD1,CASSPPDRTGDGYTF,TGTGCCAGCTCACCACCTGACAGGACAGGGGACGGCTACACCTTC
TRBJ2-1,TRBV12-3/TRBV12-4,17,many,TRBD2,CASSSPRGLAGGNEQFF,TGTGCCAGCAGTTCCCCAAGGGGACTAGCGGGAGGCAATGAGCAGTTCTTC
TRBJ1-1,TRBV20-1,15,few,TRBD1,CSAREGGQGRTEAFF,TGCAGTGCTAGAGAAGGAGGACAGGGGAGGACTGAAGCTTTCTTT
TRBJ1-1,TRBV30,15,many,.,CAWSVLGGADTEAFF,TGTGCCTGGAGTGTACTCGGCGGGGCGGACACTGAAGCTTTCTTT
TRBJ2-7,TRBV7-9,14,few,.,CASSFSGGNYEQYF,TGTGCCAGCAGCTTTTCCGGGGGAAACTACGAGCAGTACTTC
TRBJ2-1,TRBV2,16,.,TRBD2,CASSVFVAGGINEQFF,TGTGCCAGCAGTGTCTTCGTAGCGGGGGGGATTAATGAGCAGTTCTTC
TRBJ1-1,TRBV6-5,15,.,TRBD1,CASSYEGGWSTEAFF,TGTGCCAGCAGTTACGAAGGGGGCTGGAGCACTGAAGCTTTCTTT
TRBJ2-5,TRBV4-1,13,.,.,CASSQDPGETQYF,TGCGCCAGCAGCCAAGATCCTGGGGAGACCCAGTACTTC
TRBJ1-1,TRBV7-7,13,few,.,CASSLFPGAEAFF,TGTGCCAGCAGCTTATTCCCGGGGGCTGAAGCTTTCTTT
TRBJ2-7,TRBV4-2,16,many,TRBD2,CASSHGTRREGPEQYF,TGTGCCAGCAGCCACGGAACTCGGCGGGAGGGCCCCGAGCAGTACTTC
TRBJ1-2,TRBV27,13,few,TRBD1,CASSLTGSYGYTF,TGTGCCAGCAGCCTGACAGGGTCCTATGGCTACACCTTC
TRBJ2-7,TRBV3-1,12,.,.,CASSQDIAQQYF,TGTGCCAGCAGCCAAGACATCGCACAGCAGTACTTC
TRBJ1-3,TRBV13,13,few,.,CASSLKGVNTIYF,TGTGCCAGCAGCTTAAAAGGAGTAAACACCATATATTTT
TRBJ2-7,TRBV7-2,17,many,TRBD2,CASSLADLGAGGYEQYF,TGTGCCAGCAGCCTTGCTGATCTAGGAGCGGGAGGGTACGAGCAGTACTTC
TRBJ2-1,TRBV6-5,14,.,TRBD1,CASNPQGAGNEQFF,TGTGCCAGCAACCCGCAGGGGGCGGGCAATGAGCAGTTCTTC
TRBJ2-7,TRBV10-2,14,once,.,CASSESMVVVEQYF,TGCGCCAGCAGTGAGTCGATGGTTGTAGTCGAGCAGTACTTC
TRBJ2-3,TRBV20-1,13,few,TRBD2,CSARERGGDTQYF,TGCAGTGCTAGAGAGAGGGGAGGGGATACGCAGTATTTT
TRBJ2-1,TRBV6-1,16,.,.,CASSDVQSNSYNEQFF,TGTGCCAGCAGTGATGTACAGTCCAACTCCTACAATGAGCAGTTCTTC